One and the same sample provided the 10 T cell receptor beta chains below, sequenced in a study of T cell changes during pregnancy in multiple sclerosis. Using immunoSEQ multiplex PCR, the repertoire was profiled, and TCRdb retains in-frame clones only, with some absent. The repertoire holds tens of thousands of clones, with roughly 93% as singletons. The material was peripheral blood, obtained in the second trimester of pregnancy. These receptors originate from a female donor with multiple sclerosis, enrolled in a pregnancy study.

The chain joins TRBV5-1 to TRBJ1-1, with a weak D call TRBD1 (5 bases). The germline gives CDR1 SGHRS, CDR2 YFSETQ. Trimming pared 1 base from V and 3 bases from J, leaving 7 bases between. The CDR3 covers 13 residues. CDR3 sequence reads: CASSLKGDTEAFF. CDR3 bases: TGCGCCAGCAGCTTGAAAGGGGACACTGAAGCTTTCTTT.

The gene calls are TRBV5-1 and TRBJ2-7; 7 bases map to TRBD1. CDR3 length equals 15 residues. V was pared by 4 bases and J by 2 bases, with 9 bases of the junction left unmatched. Germline lookup yields CDR1 SGHRS and CDR2 YFSETQ. CDR3 bases: TGCGCCAGCAGCCAAAGGGGGACAGCCGCCTACGAGCAGTACTTC. It is translated as CASSQRGTAAYEQYF.

The CDR3 sequence: CASSEMRLGMDSQYF. CDR3 sequence (DNA): TGTGCCAGCAGTGAGATGAGGCTAGGTATGGATTCGCAGTATTTT. This chain links TRBV25-1 with TRBJ2-3; no clear D gene. Germline lookup yields CDR1 MGHDK and CDR2 SYGVNS. V was clipped by 3 bases and J by 10 bases, with 20 bases between them. The CDR3 is made up of 15 amino acids.

This clone showed up just a few times. This chain links TRBV6-6 with TRBJ1-2; weak D call: TRBD1 (6 bases). Looked up from germline, CDR1 is MNHNY and CDR2 is SVGAGI (reference sequence). The CDR3 has 14 amino acids. V lost 5 bases, J lost 4 bases, and 14 bases lay in between. CDR3 sequence reads: CASSTTDSPYGYTF. The CDR3 DNA sequence: TGTGCCAGCAGTACGACGGACAGTCCCTATGGCTACACCTTC.

The chain carries TRBV9 and TRBJ2-7, with TRBD1 matching over 12 bases. V gave up 4 bases and J gave up 6 bases; unmatched junction bases: 5. The CDR3 has 14 amino acids. Germline V gene lookup returns CDR1 SGDLS and CDR2 YYNGEE. CDR3 loop: CASSLGQGAGEQYF. DNA for the CDR3: TGTGCCAGCAGCTTGGGACAGGGGGCGGGCGAGCAGTACTTC.

The chain carries TRBV19 and TRBJ1-2; possibly TRBD1 for D (5 bases). Per germline, CDR1 LNHDA and CDR2 SQIVND (reference sequence). Trimming stripped 3 bases from V and 2 bases from J, with 10 bases between. This CDR3 comprises 14 residues. CDR3 protein: CASSIRGENYGYTF. In nucleotides, the CDR3 is TGTGCCAGTAGTATCCGGGGGGAAAACTATGGCTACACCTTC.

The chain has TRBV27 and TRBJ2-7; 7 positions match TRBD1. CDR1 and CDR2 from the germline V gene are MNHEY and SMNVEV (reference sequence). This CDR3 has 13 residues. V shed 6 bases, J shed 3 bases, and the junction held 5 bases outside the gene matches. In DNA, the CDR3 is TGTGCCAGCAGACGGACAGGCGACTACGAGCAGTACTTC. It codes for CASRRTGDYEQYF.

The chain employs TRBV18 and TRBJ2-7; 10 bases are shared with TRBD1. Germline values: CDR1 KGHSH, CDR2 LQKENI. V lost 6 bases, J lost 1 base, and 9 bases stayed unmatched. The CDR3 sequence is 16 residues long. CDR3 DNA: TGTGCCAGCTCGCCAATGGACAGGGGGTATTCCTACGAGCAGTACTTC. The encoded protein is CASSPMDRGYSYEQYF.

On this clone: The junction differs from germline at one of its ends, possibly a read error. V and J are TRBV18 and TRBJ1-1; 7 bases align to TRBD1. The CDR3 totals 13 residues. CDR1 and CDR2 from the germline V gene are KGHSH and LQKENI. The CDR3, as DNA: TGTGCCAGCTCCCCACGTGGGACAGCGGAGGCTTTCTTT. Translating it yields CASSPRGTAEAFF.

The chain is built from TRBV29-1 and TRBJ1-2, with a weak D call TRBD1 (6 bases). The CDR3 has 13 amino acids. V was cut by 6 bases and J by 1 base, with 12 bases left in between. Germline V gene data show CDR1 as SQVTM and CDR2 as ANQGSEA. DNA for the CDR3: TGCAGCGTAGACAAGGGGGTTAACTATGGCTACACCTTC. It codes for CSVDKGVNYGYTF.